This TCR beta chain was profiled in a study of PD-1 blockade in classical Hodgkin lymphoma. Findings of the study overall: By C4D1 there was a significant rise in CD4+ TCR diversity but not in CD8+ TCR diversity. Exclusion was applied to patients who started nivolumab under 1 year after ASCT.

This clone was seen just once. What it binds is unknown. Repertoires were generated with immunoSEQ multiplex PCR, while TCRdb's copy carries only in-frame clones and drops some. Of about 19,000 clones listed, 83% were seen once; the top ten hold roughly 2.7%. The V gene's germline CDR1 is SQVTM and CDR2 ANQGSEA. The CDR3 length is 12 residues. V lost 6 bases, J lost 3 bases, and 11 bases lay in between. The time point: cycle 4 day 1 (C4D1), after 5 to 7 weeks of nivolumab. After autologous stem cell transplantation all patients relapsed, and prior brentuximab vedotin exposure differed between cohorts. Magnetic negative selection was used to purify CD4+ T cells from thawed PBMCs. Patients had relapsed/refractory classical Hodgkin lymphoma with complete response, partial response or progressive disease as best response.

The rearrangement joins TRBV29-1 to TRBJ1-1; D call uncertain. Sequenced material: CD4+ T cells from blood, taken before the fourth cycle of nivolumab. The sequence was collected from a human donor with classical Hodgkin lymphoma. In DNA form, the CDR3 reads TGCAGCGTCGTGCGGGTGGACACTGAAGCTTTCTTT. Protein sequence: CSVVRVDTEAFF. Looking up the rest from reference TRBV29-1 and TRBJ1-1 gives the full variable domain: SAVISQKPSRDICQRGTSLTIQCQVDSQVTMMFWYRQQPGQSLTLIATANQGSEATYESGFVIDKFPISRPNLTFSTLTVSNMSPEDSSIYLCSVVRVDTEAFFGQGTRLTVV.